These T cell receptor beta chains were read from a single sample in a study of blood T cell repertoires in COVID-19. Clones were sequenced by immunoSEQ multiplex PCR, and TCRdb holds only the in-frame ones, with some missing. The table shows over 85,000 clones, with about 87% occurring only once. Sequencing used peripheral blood. Receptors originate from a human donor with acute or convalescent COVID-19. The donor label of this sample is uncertain. Both conserved end residues are part of each CDR3. Fields, in order: V gene, clone size, D gene, J gene, CDR3 protein, CDR3 DNA. A D gene is named only where the DNA matches it firmly. Some rows have no size entry. The others give once, few or many, or a class for an expanded clone.

>TRBV28|-|-|TRBJ1-4
CASSHRGSNEKLFF
TGTGCCAGCAGCCATAGGGGGTCTAATGAAAAACTGTTTTTT
>TRBV9|-|TRBD1|TRBJ2-6
CASSVGGQGAIGANVLTF
TGTGCCAGCAGCGTAGGCGGACAGGGGGCAATTGGGGCCAACGTCCTGACTTTC
>TRBV21-1|few|-|TRBJ1-2
CASRPDRGPGYTF
TGTGCCAGCAGACCGGACAGGGGGCCTGGCTACACCTTC
>TRBV19|few|-|TRBJ2-1
CASISSGLPQGNEQFF
TGTGCCAGTATAAGCTCCGGGCTCCCCCAGGGGAATGAGCAGTTCTTC
>TRBV5-1|-|-|TRBJ2-2
CASSLAGTTNTGELFF
TGCGCCAGCAGCTTGGCCGGGACAACGAACACCGGGGAGCTGTTTTTT
>TRBV6-5|-|-|TRBJ2-7
CASSYSDRNYEQYF
TGTGCCAGCAGTTACTCTGACAGAAACTACGAGCAGTACTTC
>TRBV6-1|-|-|TRBJ2-7
CASSEAPGSAYEQYF
TGTGCCAGCAGTGAAGCGCCGGGGAGCGCCTACGAGCAGTACTTC
>TRBV19|-|-|TRBJ1-2
CASSMQGHYGYTF
TGTGCCAGTAGTATGCAGGGGCACTATGGCTACACCTTC
>TRBV2|-|-|TRBJ1-4
CASSDSRVGEKLFF
TGTGCCAGCAGTGACTCCAGGGTGGGTGAAAAACTGTTTTTT
>TRBV7-2|-|TRBD1|TRBJ2-1
CASSQGQGLEQFF
TGTGCCAGCAGCCAGGGACAGGGGCTTGAGCAGTTCTTC
>TRBV18|-|-|TRBJ1-4
CASRQGISNEKLFF
TGTGCCAGCCGGCAGGGGATATCTAATGAAAAACTGTTTTTT
>TRBV30|-|TRBD1|TRBJ1-4
CAWGELGQDGKLFF
TGTGCCTGGGGGGAGCTTGGACAGGATGGAAAACTGTTTTTT
>TRBV18|-|TRBD1|TRBJ2-1
CASCPQGAYNEQFF
TGTGCCAGCTGTCCCCAGGGGGCCTACAATGAGCAGTTCTTC
>TRBV7-8|-|TRBD2|TRBJ2-7
CASSGSGGRYSYEQYF
TGTGCCAGCAGCGGAAGCGGGGGGCGATACTCCTACGAGCAGTACTTC
>TRBV2|-|-|TRBJ2-6
CASGAGVANVLTF
TGTGCCAGCGGGGCAGGGGTGGCCAACGTCCTGACTTTC
>TRBV19|-|TRBD1|TRBJ1-1
CASSTQGQTEAFF
TGTGCCAGTAGTACCCAGGGACAGACTGAAGCTTTCTTT
>TRBV7-2|-|TRBD2|TRBJ2-1
CASTPGLAYNEQFF
TGTGCCAGCACCCCGGGACTAGCCTACAATGAGCAGTTCTTC
>TRBV6-2/TRBV6-3|-|TRBD1|TRBJ1-5
CASSYSTGAQPQHF
TGTGCCAGCAGTTACTCGACAGGGGCTCAGCCCCAGCATTTT
>TRBV5-3|-|TRBD1|TRBJ2-3
CARNAADRGGSATDTQYF
TGTGCCAGAAACGCTGCGGACAGGGGCGGCTCGGCGACAGATACGCAGTATTTT
>TRBV29-1|-|TRBD2|TRBJ2-2
CSVEGGSHNTGELFF
TGCAGCGTTGAGGGCGGGAGTCATAACACCGGGGAGCTGTTTTTT
>TRBV7-3|-|TRBD2|TRBJ2-3
CASSFRPTSGGHTDTQYF
TGTGCCAGCAGCTTTCGCCCCACTAGCGGGGGGCACACAGATACGCAGTATTTT
>TRBV12-3/TRBV12-4|once|TRBD1|TRBJ1-2
CASSPGQGYGYTF
TGTGCCAGCAGTCCCGGACAGGGCTATGGCTACACCTTC
>TRBV6-5|-|-|TRBJ1-6
CASSGASTGSPLHF
TGTGCCAGCAGCGGGGCGTCGACAGGTTCACCCCTCCACTTT
>TRBV7-2|-|TRBD1|TRBJ1-6
CASSFGTGMDSPLHF
TGTGCCAGCAGCTTTGGGACAGGGATGGATTCACCCCTCCACTTT
>TRBV10-2|-|TRBD1|TRBJ1-1
CASSGDRGIMNTEAFF
TGCGCCAGCAGTGGGGACAGGGGTATTATGAACACTGAAGCTTTCTTT
>TRBV4-1|-|-|TRBJ2-1
CASSQGGTYNEQFF
TGCGCCAGCAGCCAGGGGGGAACCTACAATGAGCAGTTCTTC
>TRBV9|-|TRBD1|TRBJ2-7
CASSGRDSSYEQYF
TGTGCCAGCAGCGGACGGGACAGTTCCTACGAGCAGTACTTC